Listed here is a single TCR beta chain. The specificity of this receptor is unknown. Base qualities were left out, and no much larger clone turns up one base away. The sample is drawn from a study of a mutant IDH1 vaccine in newly diagnosed glioma (dated by TCRdb to about 2021). Regarding the study in general: Patients received eight vaccinations in weeks 1, 3, 5, 7, 11, 15, 19 and 23, corresponding to visits V03 through V10. Vaccination began 4-6 weeks after radiotherapy alone, or alongside temozolomide cycles in the chemotherapy-containing groups. Of the roughly 33 treated patients, about 62% were male and around 40% were female, and the mean age was 40.4 years. Prior to enrollment, standard therapy consisting of radiotherapy alone, temozolomide alone, or radiochemotherapy with temozolomide had been administered to patients, with the combination being received by most patients. Six visits were used for peripheral blood collection: V03 (baseline), V05, V07, V10, V12 and V13. Longitudinal TCRB deep sequencing was done for 25 treated patients, wherever samples were available for exploratory analyses. Findings and caveats that apply to the study as a whole: Pseudoprogression appeared unrelated to alterations in the top peripheral T cell clonotypes detected by TCRB sequencing. PBMC samples for TCRB deep sequencing were selected based on availability. Immune responses induced by the vaccine were seen in approximately 93% of patients across multiple MHC alleles. It was noted by the authors that analyses of patient blood samples could not be reproduced owing to sample limitations.

The time point label, as the study defines it: week 11, during vaccination. Each vaccine dose, consisting of 300 ug of a 20-mer mutant IDH1 peptide in Montanide, was administered subcutaneously with topical imiquimod. Donors had newly diagnosed WHO grade 3 or 4 IDH1-mutant astrocytomas with loss of nuclear ATRX. The samples were drawn from NOA16, a multicentre, single-arm, open-label phase I trial in Germany that tested a mutant IDH1 peptide vaccine in humans for the first time. Genomic DNA for TCRB sequencing was isolated from EDTA blood with the DNeasy Blood and Tissue Kit. Preparation of the library involved the immunoSEQ multiplex PCR assay. The hsTCRB Kit was used according to the manufacturer's protocol to amplify rearranged TCR beta chain sequences. TCRB libraries were sequenced on an Illumina MiSeq. Per the original workflow: The kit vendor's proprietary platform handled demultiplexing, trimming and gene mapping. Sourced from immuneACCESS, this table was stored by TCRdb with only in-frame sequences that have V and J called. A share of the clones is absent; for the studies checked, an unresolved V gene accounts for under half, and the remainder has no known explanation. V, J and clone size are taken as reported in that table, and D and trimming were inferred from the DNA itself. The sample table records fewer than 45,000 clones; roughly 84% of these occur just once. The ten largest clones capture about 2.2% of the sample.

Including the terminal cysteine and phenylalanine, the CDR3 comprises 21 residues. Only the CDR3 DNA stays, 63 bases, in frame from base 1. Compared with germline, V lacks 2 bases and J lacks 2 bases; bases without a gene match: 22. CDR1 and CDR2 were assigned from the germline V gene (reference sequence) as LNHDA and SQIVND. The specimen comprised PBMCs, sampled from a glioma patient whose treatment included an IDH1 peptide vaccine. The V gene is TRBV19 and the J gene is TRBJ2-7; 9 nucleotides in the junction match TRBD2. This receptor was identified in a man between 35 and 55 years old with glioma. The DNA sequence follows: TGTGCCAGTAGTATAAGGGGAGGACTTGGCGGGAGGGAGCTTAGGGCCTACGAGCAGTACTTC. Its coded protein is CASSIRGGLGGRELRAYEQYF. This CDR3, with the reference TRBV19 and TRBJ2-7 proteins standing in past its ends, gives the full variable domain DGGITQSPKYLFRKEGQNVTLSCEQNLNHDAMYWYRQDPGQGLRLIYYSQIVNDFQKGDIAEGYSVSREKKESFPLTVTSAQKNPTAFYLCASSIRGGLGGRELRAYEQYFGPGTRLTVT.